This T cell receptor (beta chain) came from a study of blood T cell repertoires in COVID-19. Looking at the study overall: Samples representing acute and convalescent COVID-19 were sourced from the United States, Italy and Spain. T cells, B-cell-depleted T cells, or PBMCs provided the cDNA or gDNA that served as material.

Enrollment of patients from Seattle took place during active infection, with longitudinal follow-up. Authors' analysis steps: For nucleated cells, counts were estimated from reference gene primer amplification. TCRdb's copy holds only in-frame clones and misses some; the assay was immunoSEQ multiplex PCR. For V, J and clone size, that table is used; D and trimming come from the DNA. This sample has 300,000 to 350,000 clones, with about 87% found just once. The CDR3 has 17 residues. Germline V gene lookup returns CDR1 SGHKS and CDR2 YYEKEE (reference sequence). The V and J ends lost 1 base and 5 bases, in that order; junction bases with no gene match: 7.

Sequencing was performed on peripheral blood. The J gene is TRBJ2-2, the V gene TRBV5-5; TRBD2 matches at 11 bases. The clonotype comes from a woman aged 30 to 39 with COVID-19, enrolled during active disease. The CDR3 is CASSLFVGTSGTGELFF. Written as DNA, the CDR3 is TGTGCCAGCAGCTTGTTTGTCGGGACTAGCGGTACCGGGGAGCTGTTTTTT. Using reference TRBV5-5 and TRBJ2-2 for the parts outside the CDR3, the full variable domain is DAGVTQSPTHLIKTRGQQVTLRCSPISGHKSVSWYQQVLGQGPQFIFQYYEKEERGRGNFPDRFSARQFPNYSSELNVNALLLGDSALYLCASSLFVGTSGTGELFFGEGSRLTVL.